This T cell receptor beta chain was obtained from a study of blood T cell repertoires in COVID-19. CDR3 length: 14 residues. Trimming cost V 3 bases and J 5 bases; bases outside gene matches: 7. Per the germline V gene, CDR1 is SGHRS and CDR2 is YFSETQ. Repertoires were generated with immunoSEQ multiplex PCR, while TCRdb's copy carries only in-frame clones and drops some. The table shows under 300,000 clones, with 89% occurring only once. The V call is TRBV5-1, the J call TRBJ1-1; 7 nucleotides match TRBD1. Specimen: peripheral blood. The receptor's source is a woman between 40 and 50 years old who had recovered from COVID-19. CDR3 region: CASSWGTGETEAFF. DNA of the CDR3: TGCGCCAGCAGCTGGGGAACAGGGGAGACTGAAGCTTTCTTT.